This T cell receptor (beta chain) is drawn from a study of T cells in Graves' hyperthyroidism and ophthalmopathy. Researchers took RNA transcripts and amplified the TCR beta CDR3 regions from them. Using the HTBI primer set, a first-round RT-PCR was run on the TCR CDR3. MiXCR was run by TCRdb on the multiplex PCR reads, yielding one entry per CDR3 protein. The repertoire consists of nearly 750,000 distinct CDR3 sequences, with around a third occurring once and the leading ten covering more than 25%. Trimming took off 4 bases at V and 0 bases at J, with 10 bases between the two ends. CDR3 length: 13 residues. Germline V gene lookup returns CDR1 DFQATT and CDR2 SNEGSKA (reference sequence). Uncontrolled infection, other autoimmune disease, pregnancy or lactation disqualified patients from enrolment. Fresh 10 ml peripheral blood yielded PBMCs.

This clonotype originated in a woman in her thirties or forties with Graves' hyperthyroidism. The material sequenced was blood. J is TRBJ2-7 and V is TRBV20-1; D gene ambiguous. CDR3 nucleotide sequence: TGCAGTGCTACAGGAATTATCTCCTACGAGCAGTACTTC. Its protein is CSATGIISYEQYF.